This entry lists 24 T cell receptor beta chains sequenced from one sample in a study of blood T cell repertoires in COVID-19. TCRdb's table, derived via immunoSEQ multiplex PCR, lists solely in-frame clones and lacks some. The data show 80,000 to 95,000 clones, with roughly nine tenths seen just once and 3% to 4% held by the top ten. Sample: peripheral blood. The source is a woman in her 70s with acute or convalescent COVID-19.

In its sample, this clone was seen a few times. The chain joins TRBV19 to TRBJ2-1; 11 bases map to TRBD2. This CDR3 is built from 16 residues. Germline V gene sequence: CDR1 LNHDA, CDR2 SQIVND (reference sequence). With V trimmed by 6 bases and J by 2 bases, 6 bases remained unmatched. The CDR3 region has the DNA TGTGCCAGTAGATCAATAGCGGGGGGGCCCTACAATGAGCAGTTCTTC. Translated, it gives CASRSIAGGPYNEQFF.

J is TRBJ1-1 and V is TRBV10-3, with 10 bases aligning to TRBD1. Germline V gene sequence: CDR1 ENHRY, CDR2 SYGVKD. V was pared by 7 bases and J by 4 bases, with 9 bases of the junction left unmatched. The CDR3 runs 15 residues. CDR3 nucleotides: TGTGCCATCAACCAACCGGGACAGGGGATCACTGAAGCTTTCTTT. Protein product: CAINQPGQGITEAFF.

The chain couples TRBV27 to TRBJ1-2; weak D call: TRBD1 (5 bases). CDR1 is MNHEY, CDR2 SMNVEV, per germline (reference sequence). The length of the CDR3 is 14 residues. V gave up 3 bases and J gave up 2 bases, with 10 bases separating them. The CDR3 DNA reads TGTGCCAGCAGTTTTAAGGGGAGGAACTATGGCTACACCTTC. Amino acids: CASSFKGRNYGYTF.

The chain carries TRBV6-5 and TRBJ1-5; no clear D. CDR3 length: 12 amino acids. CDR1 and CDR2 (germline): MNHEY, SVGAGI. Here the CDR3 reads CASNYRNQPQHF. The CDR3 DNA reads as TGTGCATCGAATTATAGAAATCAGCCCCAGCATTTT.

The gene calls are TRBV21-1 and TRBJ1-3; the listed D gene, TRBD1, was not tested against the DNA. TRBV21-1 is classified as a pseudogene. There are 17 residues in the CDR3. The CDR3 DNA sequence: TGTGCCAGCAGCGAAGCAAGGACAGGGCCGAATAGTGACACCATATATTTT. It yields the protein CASSEARTGPNSDTIYF.

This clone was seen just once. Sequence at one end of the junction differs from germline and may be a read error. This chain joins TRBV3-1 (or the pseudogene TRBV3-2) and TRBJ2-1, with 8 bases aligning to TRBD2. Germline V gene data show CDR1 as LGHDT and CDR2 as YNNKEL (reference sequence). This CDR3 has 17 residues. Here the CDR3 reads CASSQGTGGLSHNEQFF. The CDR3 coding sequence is TGTGCCAGCAGCCAAGGGACGGGGGGGCTCTCCCACAATGAGCAGTTCTTC.

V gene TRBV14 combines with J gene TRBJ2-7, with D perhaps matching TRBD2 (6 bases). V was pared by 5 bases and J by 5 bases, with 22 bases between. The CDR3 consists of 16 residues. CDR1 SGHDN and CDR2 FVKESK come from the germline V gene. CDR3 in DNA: TGTGCCAGCAGCAACGACCGGAGGGCCGTAATCGACGAGCAGTACTTC. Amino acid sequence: CASSNDRRAVIDEQYF. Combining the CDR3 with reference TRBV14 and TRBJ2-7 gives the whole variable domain EAGVTQFPSHSVIEKGQTVTLRCDPISGHDNLYWYRRVMGKEIKFLLHFVKESKQDESGMPNNRFLAERTGGTYSTLKVQPAELEDSGVYFCASSNDRRAVIDEQYFGPGTRLTVT.

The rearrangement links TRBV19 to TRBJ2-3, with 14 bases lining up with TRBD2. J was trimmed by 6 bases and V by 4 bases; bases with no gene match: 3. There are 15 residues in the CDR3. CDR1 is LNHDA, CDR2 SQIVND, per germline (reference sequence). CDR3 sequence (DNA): TGTGCCAGTAGTAGACTAGCGGGGGGGCTGGATACGCAGTATTTT. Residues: CASSRLAGGLDTQYF.

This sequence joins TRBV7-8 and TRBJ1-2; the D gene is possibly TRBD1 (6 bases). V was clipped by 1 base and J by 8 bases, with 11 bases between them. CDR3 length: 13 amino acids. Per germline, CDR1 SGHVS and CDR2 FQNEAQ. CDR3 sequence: CASSLDRESGYTF. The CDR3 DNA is TGTGCCAGCAGCTTAGACAGGGAAAGCGGCTACACCTTC. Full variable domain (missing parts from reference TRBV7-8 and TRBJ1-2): GAGVSQSPRYKVAKRGQDVALRCDPISGHVSLFWYQQALGQGPEFLTYFQNEAQLDKSGLPSDRFFAERPEGSVSTLKIQRTQQEDSAVYLCASSLDRESGYTFGSGTRLTVV.

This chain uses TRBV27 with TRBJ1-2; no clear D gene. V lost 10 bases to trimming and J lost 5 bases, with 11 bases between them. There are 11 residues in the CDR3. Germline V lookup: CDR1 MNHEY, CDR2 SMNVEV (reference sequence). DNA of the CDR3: TGTGCCACGGGATACGGATATGGCTACACCTTC. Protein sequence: CATGYGYGYTF.

The DNA of the CDR3 is TGTGCCAGCAGCTCTAGAAGACAGAGCAATCAGCCCCAGCATTTT. Its protein product is CASSSRRQSNQPQHF. V usage is TRBV7-8 and J usage is TRBJ1-5; tentatively, D is TRBD1 (5 bases). Germline lookup yields CDR1 SGHVS and CDR2 FQNEAQ. V gave up 4 bases and J gave up 1 base, with 11 bases separating them. The CDR3 covers 15 residues.

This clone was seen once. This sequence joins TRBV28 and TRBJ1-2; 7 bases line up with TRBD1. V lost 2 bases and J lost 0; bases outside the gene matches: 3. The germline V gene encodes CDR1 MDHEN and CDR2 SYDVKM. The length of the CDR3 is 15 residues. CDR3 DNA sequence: TGTGCCAGCAGTTTAGAGGACAGGTCTAACTATGGCTACACCTTC. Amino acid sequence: CASSLEDRSNYGYTF.

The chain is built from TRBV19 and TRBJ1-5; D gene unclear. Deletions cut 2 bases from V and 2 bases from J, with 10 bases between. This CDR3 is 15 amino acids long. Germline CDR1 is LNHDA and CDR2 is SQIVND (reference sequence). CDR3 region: CASSISGTRNQPQHF. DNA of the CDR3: TGTGCCAGTAGTATATCAGGTACGCGCAATCAGCCCCAGCATTTT.

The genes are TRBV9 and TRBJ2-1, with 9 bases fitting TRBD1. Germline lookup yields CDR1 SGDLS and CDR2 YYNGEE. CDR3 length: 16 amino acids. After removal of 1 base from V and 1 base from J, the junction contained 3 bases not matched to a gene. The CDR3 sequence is CASSVYRGRSYNEQFF. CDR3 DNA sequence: TGTGCCAGCAGCGTATACAGGGGGCGTTCCTACAATGAGCAGTTCTTC.

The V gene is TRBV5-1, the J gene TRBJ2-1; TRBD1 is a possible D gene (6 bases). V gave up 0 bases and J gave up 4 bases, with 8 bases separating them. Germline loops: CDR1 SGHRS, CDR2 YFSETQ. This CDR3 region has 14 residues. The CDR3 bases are TGCGCCAGCAGCTTGGGGGACACGTACAATGAGCAGTTCTTC. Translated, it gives CASSLGDTYNEQFF.

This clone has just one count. The CDR3 nucleotides read TGTGCCAGCACCCTCCTTACAGCGGGCCAAGAAGCTTTCTTT. Protein product: CASTLLTAGQEAFF. The V and J genes are TRBV28 and TRBJ1-1; no firm D call. Looked up from germline, CDR1 is MDHEN and CDR2 is SYDVKM. Trimming took 7 bases from V and 8 from J, leaving 20 bases between them. This CDR3 region has 14 residues.

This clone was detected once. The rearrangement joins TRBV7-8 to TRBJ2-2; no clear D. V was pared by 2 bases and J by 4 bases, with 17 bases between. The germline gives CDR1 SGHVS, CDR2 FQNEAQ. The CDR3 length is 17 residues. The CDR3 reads CASSLSPGGTLTGELFF. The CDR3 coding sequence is TGTGCCAGCAGCTTATCCCCCGGCGGAACCCTCACCGGGGAGCTGTTTTTT.

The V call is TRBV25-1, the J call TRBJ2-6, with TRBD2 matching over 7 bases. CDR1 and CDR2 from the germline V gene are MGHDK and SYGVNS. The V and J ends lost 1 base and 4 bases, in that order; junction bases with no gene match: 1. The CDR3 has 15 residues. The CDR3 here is CASSESGGGANVLTF. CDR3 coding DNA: TGTGCCAGCAGTGAATCGGGAGGAGGGGCCAACGTCCTGACTTTC.

The CDR3 DNA follows: TGTGCCATGCGGGGAGGGAGCTCCTATAATTCACCCCTCCACTTT. It is translated as CAMRGGSSYNSPLHF. The chain links TRBV6-5 to TRBJ1-6; no reliable D call. Trimming stripped 10 bases from V and 0 bases from J, with 13 bases between. The germline gives CDR1 MNHEY, CDR2 SVGAGI. CDR3 length: 15 amino acids.

The CDR3, as DNA: TGTGCCACCAGTGACGACAGGGGCGAGCAGTACTTC. Amino acid sequence: CATSDDRGEQYF. The rearrangement links TRBV24-1 to TRBJ2-7, with 8 bases aligning to TRBD1. The CDR3 length is 12 residues. Losses at the gene ends were 4 bases for V and 6 bases for J; bases not matched to a gene: 1. Per germline, CDR1 KGHDR and CDR2 SFDVKD.

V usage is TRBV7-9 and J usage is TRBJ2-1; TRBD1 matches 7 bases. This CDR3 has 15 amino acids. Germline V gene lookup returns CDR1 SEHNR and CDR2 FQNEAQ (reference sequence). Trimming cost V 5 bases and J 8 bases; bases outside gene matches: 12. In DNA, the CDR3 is TGTGCCAGCAGCCAGATGACAGGGATGATTTATGAGCAGTTCTTC. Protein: CASSQMTGMIYEQFF.

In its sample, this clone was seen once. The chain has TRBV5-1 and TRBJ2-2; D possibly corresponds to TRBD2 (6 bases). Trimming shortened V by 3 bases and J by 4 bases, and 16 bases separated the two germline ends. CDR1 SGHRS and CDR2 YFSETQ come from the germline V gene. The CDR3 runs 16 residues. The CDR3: CASSWGLGGGTGELFF. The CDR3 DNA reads TGCGCCAGCAGCTGGGGACTGGGCGGTGGCACCGGGGAGCTGTTTTTT. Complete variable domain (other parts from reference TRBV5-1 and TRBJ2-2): KAGVTQTPRYLIKTRGQQVTLSCSPISGHRSVSWYQQTPGQGLQFLFEYFSETQRNKGNFPGRFSGRQFSNSRSEMNVSTLELGDSALYLCASSWGLGGGTGELFFGEGSRLTVL.

CDR3 sequence: CSAAGGDQPQHF. The CDR3 DNA is TGCAGCGCTGCAGGGGGCGATCAGCCCCAGCATTTT. The chain combines TRBV29-1 with TRBJ1-5; TRBD1 agrees at 8 bases. The CDR3 covers 12 residues. Germline lookup yields CDR1 SQVTM and CDR2 ANQGSEA. With 7 bases clipped from V and 5 bases from J, the junction kept 4 bases outside the gene matches.

The CDR3 DNA is TGTGCCAGCAGCCAAAGTCGAGGACAGGGAGTTTCACCCCTCCACTTT. Translation: CASSQSRGQGVSPLHF. V and J are TRBV3-1 (or the pseudogene TRBV3-2) and TRBJ1-6, with 8 nucleotides matching TRBD1. Germline trimming cut 2 bases from V and 9 bases from J; bases unmatched to any gene: 9. There are 16 residues in the CDR3. Germline V gives CDR1 LGHDT, CDR2 YNNKEL (reference sequence).